The following is a T cell receptor (beta chain) sequence with its context. The data are from a study of blood T cell repertoires in COVID-19. After removal of 6 bases from V and 6 bases from J, the junction contained 10 bases not matched to a gene. Germline CDR1 and CDR2: ENHRY and SYGVKD. This CDR3 region has 14 residues. Profiled with immunoSEQ multiplex PCR; TCRdb holds only in-frame clones, not every one. The sample consists of some 400,000 clones, 80% to 90% of them appearing once. The sequence came from a man in his thirties or forties who had recovered from COVID-19. This rearrangement joins TRBV10-3 to TRBJ1-2, with 7 bases identical to TRBD1. Source material: PBMCs or T cells enriched from blood (not recorded which). The CDR3 bases are TGTGCCATCAGCCCCGGACAGGCGGCGGATGGCTACACCTTC. Residues: CAISPGQAADGYTF.